Listed below are T cell receptor beta chains from one sample, sequenced in a study of T cells in Graves' hyperthyroidism and ophthalmopathy. TCRdb processed the multiplex PCR reads anew with MiXCR; each CDR3 protein has one entry. The sample has hundreds of thousands of distinct CDR3 sequences; over 35% are singletons. Sequencing was done on a sample of blood. These receptors came from a man aged 18 to 30 with Graves' hyperthyroidism. Both conserved end residues are part of each CDR3. The D gene is left open where the match is weak. Only part of the rows carry a size: once, few, many, or a class if the clone is expanded.

size: -
J: TRBJ1-6
V: TRBV5-1
D: TRBD1
CDR3: CASSSNPGQYYNSPLHF
DNA: TGCGCCAGCAGCTCGAATCCGGGACAGTATTATAATTCACCCCTCCACTTT

size: -
J: TRBJ1-1
V: TRBV29-1
D: TRBD1
CDR3: CSAASVRGTEAFF
DNA: TGCAGCGCCGCGTCGGTCAGGGGGACTGAAGCTTTCTTT

size: few
J: TRBJ2-6
V: TRBV7-2
D: TRBD1
CDR3: CASSLKRQGAGLSGANVLTF
DNA: TGTGCCAGCAGCTTAAAGCGTCAGGGGGCAGGACTCTCTGGGGCCAACGTCCTGACTTTC

size: -
J: TRBJ1-2
V: TRBV19
D: -
CDR3: CASSQVVFYGYTF
DNA: TGTGCCAGCAGCCAAGTAGTGTTTTATGGCTACACCTTC

size: -
J: TRBJ1-4
V: TRBV6-5
D: TRBD1
CDR3: CASRQGVGEKLFF
DNA: TGTGCCAGCAGGCAGGGGGTTGGGGAAAAACTGTTTTTT

size: -
J: TRBJ1-6
V: TRBV10-3
D: -
CDR3: CASSELGLLNSPLHF
DNA: TGTGCCAGCAGTGAGTTAGGACTGTTGAATTCACCCCTCCACTTT

size: many
J: TRBJ2-7
V: TRBV19
D: -
CDR3: CASSMGNEQYF
DNA: TGTGCCAGTAGTATGGGAAACGAGCAGTACTTC

size: many
J: TRBJ1-1
V: TRBV10-3
D: -
CDR3: CAISEVGRASGTEAFF
DNA: TGTGCCATCAGTGAGGTAGGACGGGCTTCGGGCACTGAAGCTTTCTTT

size: -
J: TRBJ2-2
V: TRBV4-2
D: TRBD2
CDR3: CASSQDGLAGELFF
DNA: TGTGCCAGCAGCCAAGATGGGCTAGCGGGAGAGCTGTTTTTT

size: -
J: TRBJ1-1
V: TRBV6-1
D: TRBD1
CDR3: CAIGTGARAFF
DNA: TGTGCCATCGGGACAGGGGCTCGAGCTTTCTTT

size: many
J: TRBJ1-1
V: TRBV9
D: TRBD1
CDR3: CASSAQNRGTEAFF
DNA: TGTGCCAGCAGCGCCCAGAACAGGGGCACTGAAGCTTTCTTT

size: few
J: TRBJ2-7
V: TRBV7-2
D: -
CDR3: CASSLSGGWYEQYF
DNA: TGTGCCAGCAGCTTATCTGGGGGCTGGTACGAGCAGTACTTC

size: many
J: TRBJ1-2
V: TRBV25-1
D: TRBD1
CDR3: CVSGQGAYYGYTF
DNA: TGTGTGTCCGGGCAGGGGGCGTACTATGGCTACACCTTC

size: -
J: TRBJ2-7
V: TRBV5-8
D: -
CDR3: CVSSWKTGREQYF
DNA: TGTGTCAGCAGCTGGAAAACAGGAAGAGAGCAGTACTTC

size: -
J: TRBJ1-1
V: TRBV29-1
D: TRBD1
CDR3: CSVEDSIRGQGNTEAFF
DNA: TGCAGCGTTGAAGATTCCATTAGGGGACAGGGGAACACTGAAGCTTTCTTT

size: many
J: TRBJ2-7
V: TRBV10-3
D: TRBD1
CDR3: CAIRTGPKGVEQYF
DNA: TGTGCCATCAGGACAGGGCCAAAAGGGGTCGAGCAGTACTTC

size: -
J: TRBJ1-2
V: TRBV7-2
D: -
CDR3: CASSPVRIRGNYGYTF
DNA: TGTGCCAGCAGCCCAGTGCGGATAAGGGGCAACTATGGCTACACCTTC

size: -
J: TRBJ2-2
V: TRBV10-3
D: TRBD2
CDR3: CAIRTDSSGRAGELFF
DNA: TGTGCCATCAGAACTGACTCTAGCGGGAGGGCCGGGGAGCTGTTTTTT

size: few
J: TRBJ1-1
V: TRBV7-9
D: -
CDR3: CASSPTAGRWGTEAFF
DNA: TGTGCCAGCAGCCCGACAGCCGGGAGGTGGGGAACTGAAGCTTTCTTT

size: -
J: TRBJ2-6
V: TRBV14
D: -
CDR3: CASSQQHLGGANVLTF
DNA: TGTGCCAGCAGCCAACAACATCTGGGGGGGGCCAACGTCCTGACTTTC

size: many
J: TRBJ2-7
V: TRBV24-1
D: -
CDR3: CATSEGDEQYF
DNA: TGTGCCACCAGTGAGGGTGACGAGCAGTACTTC

size: -
J: TRBJ2-7
V: TRBV2
D: -
CDR3: CASIGHYEQYF
DNA: TGTGCCAGCATAGGCCACTACGAGCAGTACTTC

size: -
J: TRBJ1-1
V: TRBV25-1
D: -
CDR3: CAWSGGMNTEAFF
DNA: TGTGCCTGGAGTGGCGGTATGAACACTGAAGCTTTCTTT

size: -
J: TRBJ2-2
V: TRBV7-9
D: TRBD1
CDR3: CASSATGQGNTGELFF
DNA: TGTGCCAGCAGCGCCACTGGACAGGGGAACACCGGGGAGCTGTTTTTT

size: few
J: TRBJ1-1
V: TRBV7-9
D: -
CDR3: CASSSAWGSPEAFF
DNA: TGTGCCAGCAGCTCCGCCTGGGGGAGCCCTGAAGCTTTCTTT

size: few
J: TRBJ1-6
V: TRBV4-3
D: -
CDR3: CASSQGVSSYNSPLHF
DNA: TGCGCCAGCAGCCAGGGGGTCAGCTCCTATAATTCACCCCTCCACTTT

size: -
J: TRBJ1-5
V: TRBV4-3
D: TRBD1
CDR3: CARRTGAINQPQHF
DNA: TGCGCCAGACGTACAGGGGCGATCAATCAGCCCCAGCATTTT

size: -
J: TRBJ1-4
V: TRBV7-9
D: TRBD1
CDR3: CASSSGQARDEKLFF
DNA: TGTGCCAGCAGCTCCGGACAGGCCCGGGATGAAAAACTGTTTTTT

size: many
J: TRBJ1-6
V: TRBV7-2
D: TRBD1
CDR3: CASSRDRGSSPLHF
DNA: TGTGCCAGCAGTCGAGACAGGGGGAGTTCACCCCTCCACTTT

size: few
J: TRBJ1-4
V: TRBV6-6
D: -
CDR3: CASRQEGRSEKLFF
DNA: TGTGCCAGCAGGCAGGAAGGGCGGAGTGAAAAACTGTTTTTT

size: once
J: TRBJ2-1
V: TRBV29-1
D: TRBD1
CDR3: CSVPTGGAVLRSNEQFF
DNA: TGCAGCGTTCCGACAGGGGGCGCAGTCCTCAGGTCCAATGAGCAGTTCTTC

size: many
J: TRBJ1-1
V: TRBV20-1
D: -
CDR3: CSARPVRTEAFF
DNA: TGCAGTGCTAGGCCGGTAAGGACTGAAGCTTTCTTT

size: -
J: TRBJ2-7
V: TRBV7-2
D: -
CDR3: CASSEGGPPYEQYF
DNA: TGTGCCAGCAGCGAAGGGGGACCACCTTACGAGCAGTACTTC

size: -
J: TRBJ2-5
V: TRBV12-3/TRBV12-4
D: -
CDR3: CASSGAALRSQETQYF
DNA: TGTGCCAGCAGTGGAGCAGCCCTCCGGAGTCAAGAGACCCAGTACTTC

size: many
J: TRBJ1-1
V: TRBV7-2
D: -
CDR3: CASSLAGTGNTEAFF
DNA: TGTGCCAGCAGCTTAGCGGGGACGGGGAACACTGAAGCTTTCTTT

size: -
J: TRBJ2-7
V: TRBV19
D: -
CDR3: CASSLKGPSYEQYF
DNA: TGTGCCAGTAGTCTGAAGGGACCCTCCTACGAGCAGTACTTC

size: -
J: TRBJ2-2
V: TRBV10-3
D: -
CDR3: CAISDAITGELFF
DNA: TGTGCCATCAGTGACGCGATAACCGGGGAGCTGTTTTTT

size: few
J: TRBJ2-7
V: TRBV20-1
D: TRBD2
CDR3: CSATGLASYEQYF
DNA: TGCAGTGCCACGGGACTAGCATCCTACGAGCAGTACTTC

size: many
J: TRBJ2-2
V: TRBV2
D: -
CDR3: CASSGGGTGELFF
DNA: TGTGCCAGCAGTGGGGGCGGCACCGGGGAGCTGTTTTTT

size: -
J: TRBJ1-1
V: TRBV7-9
D: -
CDR3: CASSLRGRGEGTEAFF
DNA: TGTGCCAGCAGCTTGAGGGGTCGCGGGGAGGGTACTGAAGCTTTCTTT

size: many
J: TRBJ1-1
V: TRBV14
D: -
CDR3: CASSPFSASVDEAFF
DNA: TGTGCCAGCAGCCCTTTCTCGGCCTCCGTGGATGAAGCTTTCTTT

size: many
J: TRBJ1-5
V: TRBV7-2
D: TRBD1
CDR3: CASSLDGQGYQPQHF
DNA: TGTGCCAGCAGCTTAGACGGACAGGGATATCAGCCCCAGCATTTT

size: -
J: TRBJ2-6
V: TRBV29-1
D: -
CDR3: CSVEDLGARANVLTF
DNA: TGCAGCGTTGAAGACCTTGGGGCCAGGGCCAACGTCCTGACTTTC

size: -
J: TRBJ1-2
V: TRBV7-2
D: TRBD1
CDR3: CASSLQGDSSSF
DNA: TGTGCCAGCAGCCTACAAGGGGACAGTTCCTCATTC

size: -
J: TRBJ1-6
V: TRBV15
D: -
CDR3: CATSRTGEMDSPLHF
DNA: TGTGCCACCAGCAGGACGGGGGAGATGGACTCACCCCTCCACTTT

size: many
J: TRBJ1-1
V: TRBV25-1
D: TRBD1
CDR3: CASSIQGAQGSFF
DNA: TGTGCCAGCAGTATACAGGGGGCGCAGGGGTCTTTCTTT

size: many
J: TRBJ1-3
V: TRBV9
D: -
CDR3: CASSVDRAKAGNTIYF
DNA: TGTGCCAGCAGCGTAGACAGGGCGAAGGCTGGAAACACCATATATTTT

size: few
J: TRBJ1-6
V: TRBV12-3/TRBV12-4
D: TRBD1
CDR3: CASRSGQASSPLHF
DNA: TGTGCCAGCAGGTCGGGACAGGCTAGTTCACCCCTCCACTTT

size: -
J: TRBJ2-7
V: TRBV2
D: -
CDR3: CASSFLVSYEQYF
DNA: TGTGCCAGCAGTTTTCTCGTCTCCTACGAGCAGTACTTC

size: many
J: TRBJ2-5
V: TRBV2
D: TRBD2
CDR3: CASSGGTSAETQYF
DNA: TGTGCCAGCAGTGGCGGGACTAGTGCGGAGACCCAGTACTTC

size: many
J: TRBJ1-4
V: TRBV2
D: TRBD1
CDR3: CASSEGQGEKLFF
DNA: TGTGCCAGCAGTGAGGGACAGGGTGAAAAACTGTTTTTT